This TCR beta chain came from a study of fetal regulatory T cell absence and autoimmunity. Study overall: Exocrine pancreas autoimmunity occurred in IPEX patients lacking clinical diabetes.

In regard to this clone: What it binds is not known.

Per the germline V gene, CDR1 is SNHLY and CDR2 is FYNNEI. The CDR3 contains 14 residues. Trimming removed 6 bases from V and 1 base from J; junction bases left unmatched: 1. The survey-level immunoSEQ assay was used. The assay was immunoSEQ multiplex PCR, and TCRdb's table has in-frame clones only and misses some. The repertoire holds about 46,000 clones, with roughly four fifths as singletons. Study-wide points: Broadly similar TRB gene family usage was seen in pancreas and cord blood.

The chain is built from TRBV2 and TRBJ1-1; TRBD1 aligns across 11 bases. The sequence was obtained from a newborn boy with IPEX syndrome. Material: cord blood. CDR3 DNA: TGTGCCAGCAGGGACAGGGGGCCGAACACTGAAGCTTTCTTT. As protein: CASRDRGPNTEAFF.